These 10 T cell receptor beta chains were sequenced from one sample in a study of blood T cell repertoires in COVID-19. The protocol was immunoSEQ multiplex PCR, while the TCRdb copy is restricted to in-frame clones and leaves out a portion. Of 84,000 or so clones listed, under 80% are singletons. Sequencing was done on a sample of peripheral blood. The receptors here all came from a human donor in a cohort sampled during active COVID-19.

The chain couples TRBV7-2 to TRBJ1-2; 8 nucleotides align to TRBD1. The CDR3 runs to 18 residues. V lost 5 bases and J lost 4; bases outside the gene matches: 18. Per germline, CDR1 SGHTA and CDR2 FQGNSA. For the CDR3, the DNA is TGTGCCAGCAGCCAAGACTTGTGGCAGGGGGCCTATAGCTATGGCTACACCTTC. It codes for CASSQDLWQGAYSYGYTF. Variable domain in full (rest from reference TRBV7-2 and TRBJ1-2): GAGVSQSPSNKVTEKGKDVELRCDPISGHTALYWYRQSLGQGLEFLIYFQGNSAPDKSGLPSDRFSAERTGGSVSTLTIQRTQQEDSAVYLCASSQDLWQGAYSYGYTFGSGTRLTVV.

This clone was seen a single time. The chain recombines TRBV15 with TRBJ1-4; the D gene is possibly TRBD1 (5 bases). Germline-derived CDR1 and CDR2 are LNHNV and YYDKDF (reference sequence). V shed 0 bases and J shed 8 bases, with 16 bases lying between them. This CDR3 region has 16 residues. CDR3 sequence (DNA): TGTGCCACCAGCAGAGAACGGAGGGGAATGGGGGAAAAACTGTTTTTT. Translation: CATSRERRGMGEKLFF.

In its sample, this clone was seen a few times. The chain employs TRBV9 and TRBJ1-4, with D unresolved. The CDR3 is 15 amino acids. Germline V lookup: CDR1 SGDLS, CDR2 YYNGEE. Trimming left V 0 bases short and J 9 bases short, with 15 bases between. CDR3 protein: CASSVGGKESKKLFF. As DNA, the CDR3 is TGTGCCAGCAGCGTAGGAGGGAAGGAGAGTAAAAAACTGTTTTTT. Combining the CDR3 with reference TRBV9 and TRBJ1-4 gives the whole variable domain DSGVTQTPKHLITATGQRVTLRCSPRSGDLSVYWYQQSLDQGLQFLIQYYNGEERAKGNILERFSAQQFPDLHSELNLSSLELGDSALYFCASSVGGKESKKLFFGSGTQLSVL.

In this sample, this clone turned up once. This chain connects TRBV10-1 to TRBJ1-5; D gene uncertain. V lost 3 bases to trimming and J lost 0 bases, with 9 bases between them. This CDR3 comprises 15 residues. Germline CDR1 reads WNHNN; CDR2 reads SYGVQD (reference sequence). The CDR3 DNA follows: TGCGCCAGCAGTGAAAGACTTTATAGCAATCAGCCCCAGCATTTT. Its protein product is CASSERLYSNQPQHF.

The V gene is TRBV19, the J gene TRBJ1-2, with 9 positions matching TRBD1. The junction had 6 bases not matched to a gene; V was cut back by 5 bases and J by 8 bases. CDR1 and CDR2 from the germline V gene are LNHDA and SQIVND (reference sequence). CDR3 length: 13 residues. The CDR3 here is CASSSGQGTGYTF. The CDR3 nucleotides are TGTGCCAGTAGTTCGGGACAGGGTACCGGCTACACCTTC.

The V call is TRBV18, the J call TRBJ1-1; the match to TRBD1 covers 8 bases. Germline loops: CDR1 KGHSH, CDR2 LQKENI. There are 14 residues in the CDR3. V shed 2 bases and J 5 bases; nucleotides not matched to a gene: 4. DNA for the CDR3: TGTGCCAGCTCACCAACACAGGGGGGAACTGAAGCTTTCTTT. Its translation: CASSPTQGGTEAFF.

The chain employs TRBV3-1 (or the pseudogene TRBV3-2) and TRBJ1-6; D unresolved. The length of the CDR3 is 15 residues. Trimming stripped 11 bases from V and 7 bases from J, with 21 bases between. The germline gives CDR1 LGHDT, CDR2 YNNKEL (reference sequence). The CDR3, as DNA: TGTGCCGCCAGCATCGGTGGGAGTTCGAATTCACCCCTCCACTTT. Translated: CAASIGGSSNSPLHF.

V usage is TRBV6-6 and J usage is TRBJ2-5; D may be TRBD2 (6 bases). Germline lookup yields CDR1 MNHNY and CDR2 SVGAGI (reference sequence). V lost 2 bases to trimming and J lost 5 bases, with 15 bases between them. The CDR3 is made up of 15 amino acids. Here the CDR3 reads CASSYREFSDETQYF. In nucleotides, the CDR3 is TGTGCCAGCAGTTACCGGGAGTTTAGTGACGAGACCCAGTACTTC.

This chain uses TRBV2 with TRBJ1-3, with D tentatively TRBD1 (6 bases). This CDR3 spans 18 amino acids. Germline lookup yields CDR1 SNHLY and CDR2 FYNNEI. With 2 bases removed from V and 3 bases from J, the gap between germline ends came to 20 bases. CDR3 bases: TGTGCCAGCAGTGAAAACAGGGCTTTTGGGGGAATTGGAAACACCATATATTTT. As protein: CASSENRAFGGIGNTIYF.

This clone was counted only a few times. The CDR3 reads CASSRRPGAGELFF. The CDR3 DNA reads as TGTGCCAGCAGCCGCAGGCCGGGGGCCGGGGAGCTGTTTTTT. V is TRBV7-3 and J is TRBJ2-2; D is possibly TRBD2 (6 bases). Deletions cut 5 bases from V and 6 bases from J, with 13 bases between. Germline V gene sequence: CDR1 SGHTA, CDR2 FQGTGA. The CDR3 length is 14 residues. The entire variable domain, with the rest obtained from reference TRBV7-3 and TRBJ2-2, is as follows: GAGVSQTPSNKVTEKGKYVELRCDPISGHTALYWYRQSLGQGPEFLIYFQGTGAADDSGLPNDRFFAVRPEGSVSTLKIQRTERGDSAVYLCASSRRPGAGELFFGEGSRLTVL.